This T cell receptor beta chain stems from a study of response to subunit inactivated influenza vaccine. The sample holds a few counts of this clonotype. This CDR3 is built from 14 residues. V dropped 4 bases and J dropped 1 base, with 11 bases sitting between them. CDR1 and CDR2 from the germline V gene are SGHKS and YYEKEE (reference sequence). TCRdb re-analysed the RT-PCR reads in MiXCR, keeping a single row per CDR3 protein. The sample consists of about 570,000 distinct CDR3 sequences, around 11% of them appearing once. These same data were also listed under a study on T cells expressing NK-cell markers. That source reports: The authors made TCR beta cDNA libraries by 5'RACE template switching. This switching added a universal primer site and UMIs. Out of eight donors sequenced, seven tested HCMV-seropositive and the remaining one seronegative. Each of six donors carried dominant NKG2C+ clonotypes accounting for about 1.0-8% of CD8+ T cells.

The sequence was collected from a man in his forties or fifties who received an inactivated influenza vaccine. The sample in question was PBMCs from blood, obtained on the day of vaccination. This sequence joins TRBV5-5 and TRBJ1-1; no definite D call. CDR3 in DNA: TGTGCCAGCAGCCCGGCCCTCAGGAACACTGAAGCTTTCTTT. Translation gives CASSPALRNTEAFF. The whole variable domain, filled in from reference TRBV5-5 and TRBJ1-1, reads DAGVTQSPTHLIKTRGQQVTLRCSPISGHKSVSWYQQVLGQGPQFIFQYYEKEERGRGNFPDRFSARQFPNYSSELNVNALLLGDSALYLCASSPALRNTEAFFGQGTRLTVV.